The entry below describes one T cell receptor (beta chain). The antigen remains unidentified. Researchers ran the PCR with 60 Vbeta and 13 Jbeta primers. Source study methods: Approximately 73 million unique TCR beta chains, roughly 11 million shared, were counted in a later analysis. Sequencing was performed with immunoSEQ multiplex PCR; in TCRdb, only in-frame clones are kept and a portion is missing. For V, J and clone size, that table is used; D and trimming come from the DNA. This sample has about 91,000 clones, with roughly 86% found just once. These data are taken from a study of cytomegalovirus exposure and HLA in healthy donors. Overall study context: Within the Caucasian-associated ancestry cluster were roughly 81% of the roughly 400 genotyped donors. Broader study findings: The Asian-associated ancestry cluster reportedly had fewer N-insertions than the approximately 670-donor mean in a later analysis. Many donors shared some public TCRs, even though most TCR sequences were rare.

The receptor's source is a man aged 30 to 45 in good health and CMV-seropositive. Material for sequencing was PBMCs.

The CDR3 sequence: CASSTLDGNTIYF. As DNA, the CDR3 is TGTGCCAGCAGCACTCTAGATGGAAACACCATATATTTT. This chain joins TRBV9 and TRBJ1-3; D is uncertain. The CDR3 contains 13 residues. The V and J ends lost 4 bases and 3 bases respectively, with 8 bases between them. Germline lookup yields CDR1 SGDLS and CDR2 YYNGEE.